This passage covers 32 T cell receptor beta chains from one sample sequenced in a study of T cell responses to AZD1222 COVID-19 vaccine. Clones were read by immunoSEQ multiplex PCR, and TCRdb kept only the in-frame ones, dropping some. The sample holds under 130,000 clones, 88% seen once. Sequences were derived from peripheral blood, sampled on day 0 of AZD1222 vaccination. These receptors were obtained from an adult in good health.

This sequence joins TRBV18 and TRBJ2-1; 8 bases agree with TRBD2. Germline loops: CDR1 KGHSH, CDR2 LQKENI. Germline trimming cut 8 bases from V and 4 bases from J; bases unmatched to any gene: 10. This CDR3 comprises 15 residues. CDR3 bases: TGTGCCAGCCAACGGCGGGAGGAATTTTACAATGAGCAGTTCTTC. It codes for CASQRREEFYNEQFF.

The rearrangement uses TRBV7-9 and TRBJ2-7, with D hard to call. Trimming shortened V by 1 base and J by 6 bases, and 10 bases separated the two germline ends. The V gene's germline CDR1 is SEHNR and CDR2 FQNEAQ (reference sequence). The CDR3 runs to 13 residues. The CDR3 sequence is CASSLGRSPEQYF. The CDR3 DNA reads as TGTGCCAGCAGCTTAGGAAGATCTCCCGAGCAGTACTTC.

This rearrangement joins TRBV27 to TRBJ2-7; TRBD1 aligns across 7 bases. Germline V gives CDR1 MNHEY, CDR2 SMNVEV (reference sequence). J lost 4 bases, V lost 3 bases, and 9 bases had no gene match. The CDR3 loop spans 15 amino acids. CDR3 coding DNA: TGTGCCAGCAGTTTTTACGGACAGGCTGGGTACGAGCAGTACTTC. Translated, it gives CASSFYGQAGYEQYF.

This rearrangement joins TRBV15 to TRBJ1-4; D unresolved. Germline V gene lookup returns CDR1 LNHNV and CDR2 YYDKDF (reference sequence). The CDR3 is 13 residues long. The germline V and J ends were trimmed by 1 base and 7 bases, with 7 bases remaining between them. DNA of the CDR3: TGTGCCACCAGCAGAGCGAGGGCTGAAAAACTGTTTTTT. Protein product: CATSRARAEKLFF.

The genes are TRBV7-2 and TRBJ2-1, with 7 bases fitting TRBD2. In germline, CDR1 is SGHTA, CDR2 FQGNSA. V trimming: 5 bases; J trimming: 2 bases; junction bases outside the gene matches: 9. This CDR3 is built from 16 residues. The CDR3 loop is CASSPSLGRAYNEQFF. CDR3 nucleotides: TGTGCCAGCAGCCCCTCCCTAGGGAGGGCCTACAATGAGCAGTTCTTC.

This chain connects TRBV2 to TRBJ2-2, with D tentatively TRBD1 or TRBD2 (6 bases each). V was pared by 6 bases and J by 7 bases, with 18 bases between. The germline V gene has CDR1 SNHLY and CDR2 FYNNEI. The CDR3 contains 15 residues. This chain's CDR3 is CASSGEPGAGGELFF. The CDR3 DNA is TGTGCCAGCAGCGGAGAGCCGGGGGCAGGCGGGGAGCTGTTTTTT.

In this sample, this clone turned up once. The V call is TRBV10-3, the J call TRBJ2-3, with D maybe TRBD2 (6 bases). CDR3 length: 14 amino acids. Germline values: CDR1 ENHRY, CDR2 SYGVKD. V was trimmed by 6 bases and J by 6 bases, leaving 16 bases between them. CDR3 DNA: TGTGCCATCAGAGTGGGCCCGGGGGACGATACGCAGTATTTT. Amino acids: CAIRVGPGDDTQYF.

The chain has TRBV6-5 and TRBJ1-2; D is uncertain. CDR1 is MNHEY and CDR2 is SVGAGI in the germline V gene. The CDR3 has 15 amino acids. V lost 3 bases to trimming and J lost 7 bases, with 18 bases between them. Here the CDR3 reads CASSYTRGLASGYTF. The CDR3 DNA reads as TGTGCCAGCAGTTATACGCGGGGTCTTGCGTCTGGCTACACCTTC.

The chain joins TRBV10-1 to TRBJ2-1; 8 bases map to TRBD2. The CDR3 length is 15 residues. The V segment lost 0 bases and the J segment 8 bases; nucleotides outside the gene matches: 6. Germline V gives CDR1 WNHNN, CDR2 SYGVQD (reference sequence). The CDR3 loop reads CASSESSGKAYEQFF. The CDR3 DNA reads as TGCGCCAGCAGTGAGTCTAGCGGGAAAGCATATGAGCAGTTCTTC.

This chain joins TRBV9 and TRBJ2-7, with 7 bases aligning to TRBD2. V gave up 3 bases and J gave up 0 bases; unmatched junction bases: 6. Germline V gene sequence: CDR1 SGDLS, CDR2 YYNGEE. The CDR3 totals 15 residues. This CDR3 reads CASSGSGKSSYEQYF. DNA for the CDR3: TGTGCCAGCAGCGGCAGCGGGAAAAGCTCCTACGAGCAGTACTTC.

The count of this clone is one. The chain has TRBV28 and TRBJ2-7; the match to TRBD2 covers 7 bases. V dropped 2 bases and J dropped 5; count of bases not matched to a gene: 6. The CDR3 covers 14 residues. Germline-derived CDR1 and CDR2 are MDHEN and SYDVKM. Written as DNA, the CDR3 is TGTGCCAGCAGTTTAGTTGGCGGGAGTCACGAGCAGTACTTC. Translation gives CASSLVGGSHEQYF.

This chain connects TRBV28 to TRBJ2-4; TRBD1 might be the D (6 bases). Germline lookup yields CDR1 MDHEN and CDR2 SYDVKM. The ends were cut back, 5 bases at V and 7 bases at J, with 15 bases in the middle. This CDR3 has 14 residues. The CDR3 loop is CASSAGQLLNIQYF. The CDR3 nucleotides are TGTGCCAGCAGTGCCGGACAGCTATTGAACATTCAGTACTTC.

The chain carries TRBV29-1 and TRBJ2-1; 10 nucleotides align to TRBD1. V lost 5 bases and J lost 4; bases outside the gene matches: 5. Germline V lookup: CDR1 SQVTM, CDR2 ANQGSEA. The CDR3 length is 14 residues. The DNA of the CDR3 is TGCAGCGTTCGGGACAGGGGAGGGTACAATGAGCAGTTCTTC. Its translation: CSVRDRGGYNEQFF.

This rearrangement joins TRBV2 to TRBJ2-5; TRBD2 is a possible D gene (6 bases). The V and J ends lost 3 bases and 5 bases respectively, with 13 bases between them. There are 14 residues in the CDR3. The germline gives CDR1 SNHLY, CDR2 FYNNEI. CDR3 coding DNA: TGTGCCAGCAGTGATTTGGCGGGAACCGAGACCCAGTACTTC. Translating gives CASSDLAGTETQYF.

The chain uses TRBV6-5 and TRBJ1-2, with 7 bases matching TRBD1. The germline V gene encodes CDR1 MNHEY and CDR2 SVGAGI. The CDR3 is 11 residues long. The ends lost 8 bases at V and 7 bases at J; junction bases unmatched: 4. The CDR3 sequence is CASLGTVGYTF. The CDR3 nucleotides are TGTGCCAGCCTCGGGACAGTTGGCTACACCTTC.

This clone was counted between two and nine times. The V and J genes are TRBV7-9 and TRBJ2-3; no firm D call. Germline V gene data show CDR1 as SEHNR and CDR2 as FQNEAQ (reference sequence). Trimming left V 4 bases short and J 0 bases short, with 2 bases between. There are 12 residues in the CDR3. The CDR3 loop reads CASSYSTDTQYF. CDR3 in DNA: TGTGCCAGCAGCTACAGCACAGATACGCAGTATTTT.

J is TRBJ2-2 and V is TRBV7-3; 9 nucleotides agree with TRBD2. CDR1 and CDR2 (germline): SGHTA, FQGTGA. This CDR3 is built from 17 residues. The junction had 14 bases not matched to a gene; V was cut back by 5 bases and J by 7 bases. As DNA, the CDR3 is TGTGCCAGCAGCCCTCTAGCGGGGACCCGAGCTGGCGGGGAGCTGTTTTTT. It yields the protein CASSPLAGTRAGGELFF.

The chain couples TRBV19 to TRBJ2-5; D gene ambiguous. Germline CDR1 is LNHDA and CDR2 is SQIVND (reference sequence). With 5 bases removed from V and 4 bases from J, the gap between germline ends came to 14 bases. This CDR3 has 14 amino acids. The DNA of the CDR3 is TGTGCCAGTAGTCCCCAGCCGTGGGGAGAGACCCAGTACTTC. Amino acid sequence: CASSPQPWGETQYF.

This clone was found once. J is TRBJ2-3 and V is TRBV10-3, with D unclear. V was cut by 2 bases and J by 8 bases, with 5 bases left in between. This CDR3 region has 11 residues. CDR1 and CDR2 from the germline V gene are ENHRY and SYGVKD. CDR3 sequence: CAISEASTQYF. As DNA, the CDR3 is TGTGCCATCAGTGAGGCCAGTACGCAGTATTTT.

The CDR3 nucleotides are TGTGCCAGCAGTCCCCGGGGACAGAACGGGTATTTT. Protein product: CASSPRGQNGYF. This chain links TRBV6-5 with TRBJ2-3, with 7 bases that match TRBD1. The CDR3 sequence is 12 residues long. The junction had 10 bases not matched to a gene; V was cut back by 5 bases and J by 14 bases. Germline V lookup: CDR1 MNHEY, CDR2 SVGAGI.

V usage is TRBV19 and J usage is TRBJ1-1; no firm D call. This CDR3 is 12 amino acids long. Germline lookup yields CDR1 LNHDA and CDR2 SQIVND (reference sequence). The V gene lost 6 bases and the J gene lost 3 bases, with 8 bases spanning the gap. The CDR3 region is CASRLGYTEAFF. Here the CDR3 DNA reads TGTGCCAGTAGACTCGGTTACACTGAAGCTTTCTTT.

The gene calls are TRBV28 and TRBJ1-1; D is undetermined. CDR3 size: 15 residues. V lost 6 bases to trimming and J lost 5 bases, with 19 bases between them. Germline CDR1 is MDHEN and CDR2 is SYDVKM. The CDR3 DNA reads as TGTGCCAGCAGCCAAAGAGGAGGGCGAGGGACTGAAGCTTTCTTT. It specifies CASSQRGGRGTEAFF.

This chain uses TRBV12-3 or TRBV12-4 with TRBJ1-1; D not resolved. The CDR3 is 11 amino acids. Trimming pared 8 bases from V and 1 base from J, leaving 5 bases between. For the CDR3, the DNA is TGTGCCAGCGCCGAGAACACTGAAGCTTTCTTT. Protein: CASAENTEAFF.

The V gene is TRBV6-4, the J gene TRBJ2-1; D is unresolved. CDR3 length: 15 residues. The germline V gene encodes CDR1 MRHNA and CDR2 SNTAGT. V was cut by 4 bases and J by 3 bases, with 13 bases left in between. CDR3 DNA sequence: TGTGCCAGCAGTGCTCCGGACGGGTACTACAATGAGCAGTTCTTC. Residues: CASSAPDGYYNEQFF.

The chain recombines TRBV29-1 with TRBJ2-5; 7 nucleotides line up with TRBD1. The CDR3 is 14 amino acids. J lost 7 bases, V lost 1 base, and 9 bases had no gene match. Germline V gene sequence: CDR1 SQVTM, CDR2 ANQGSEA. CDR3 bases: TGCAGCGTTGAAGGGCGCCAGGGGGATGGGACCCAGTACTTC. This gives the protein CSVEGRQGDGTQYF. The variable domain in full, completed from reference TRBV29-1 and TRBJ2-5, reads SAVISQKPSRDICQRGTSLTIQCQVDSQVTMMFWYRQQPGQSLTLIATANQGSEATYESGFVIDKFPISRPNLTFSTLTVSNMSPEDSSIYLCSVEGRQGDGTQYFGPGTRLLVL.

The genes are TRBV13 and TRBJ1-1; weak D call: TRBD1 (6 bases). Germline V gene sequence: CDR1 PRHDT, CDR2 FYEKMQ (reference sequence). There are 17 residues in the CDR3. V was trimmed by 5 bases and J by 0 bases, leaving 19 bases between them. The CDR3 is CASSPRGGTSMNTEAFF. DNA of the CDR3: TGTGCCAGCAGCCCGCGAGGGGGGACTTCCATGAACACTGAAGCTTTCTTT.

The rearrangement joins TRBV19 to TRBJ1-5; D possibly corresponds to TRBD1 (6 bases). Trimming stripped 8 bases from V and 4 bases from J, with 18 bases between. The CDR3 consists of 15 residues. Germline V gene data show CDR1 as LNHDA and CDR2 as SQIVND (reference sequence). The CDR3 sequence is CASGSIVGGNQPQHF. CDR3 DNA: TGTGCCAGTGGATCTATCGTAGGGGGTAATCAGCCCCAGCATTTT.

This clone appeared once. The chain couples TRBV7-2 to TRBJ1-2, with a possible D match to TRBD1 (5 bases). This CDR3 comprises 16 residues. The V gene lost 6 bases and the J gene lost 9 bases, with 26 bases spanning the gap. From germline, CDR1 is SGHTA and CDR2 FQGNSA. The CDR3 here is CASSLGPGLGVQSYTF. Written as DNA, the CDR3 is TGTGCCAGCAGTTTGGGGCCTGGCTTAGGGGTGCAAAGCTACACCTTC.

The rearrangement uses TRBV24-1 and TRBJ2-2; 12 bases line up with TRBD2. This CDR3 region has 17 residues. The ends lost 5 bases at V and 3 bases at J; junction bases unmatched: 6. CDR1 and CDR2 from the germline V gene are KGHDR and SFDVKD. CDR3 region: CATSGFGLAGHTGELFF. CDR3 nucleotide sequence: TGTGCCACCAGTGGCTTCGGACTAGCGGGACACACCGGGGAGCTGTTTTTT.

The chain uses TRBV15 and TRBJ1-1; D call uncertain. Germline V gives CDR1 LNHNV, CDR2 YYDKDF (reference sequence). This CDR3 comprises 15 residues. Trimming left V 1 base short and J 0 bases short, with 9 bases between. CDR3 residues: CATSRGGTMNTEAFF. CDR3 in DNA: TGTGCCACCAGCAGAGGGGGAACCATGAACACTGAAGCTTTCTTT.

This clone was recorded once. In the same sample, other DNA sequences code for this CDR3. The CDR3 sequence: CASSSAGYEQYF. The CDR3 DNA reads as TGTGCCAGCTCATCGGCCGGCTACGAGCAGTACTTC. The chain couples TRBV18 to TRBJ2-7, with unresolved D. CDR3 length: 12 amino acids. CDR1 and CDR2 from the germline V gene are KGHSH and LQKENI. Trimming removed 5 bases at V and 3 bases at J, with 8 bases between. Full variable domain (missing parts from reference TRBV18 and TRBJ2-7): NAGVMQNPRHLVRRRGQEARLRCSPMKGHSHVYWYRQLPEEGLKFMVYLQKENIIDESGMPKERFSAEFPKEGPSILRIQQVVRGDSAAYFCASSSAGYEQYFGPGTRLTVT.

The chain employs TRBV7-9 and TRBJ2-1, with 13 bases matching TRBD2. The V gene end was trimmed by 4 bases and the J gene end by 5 bases; junction bases not matched to a gene: 2. CDR1 and CDR2 from the germline V gene are SEHNR and FQNEAQ (reference sequence). There are 15 residues in the CDR3. The CDR3 loop is CASSYGLAGDNEQFF. CDR3 DNA sequence: TGTGCCAGCAGCTACGGACTAGCGGGAGACAATGAGCAGTTCTTC.